This T cell receptor (beta chain) was observed in a study of T cells in Graves' hyperthyroidism and ophthalmopathy. Those with hyperthyroidism were 18 to 65 years old, newly diagnosed, and ill for under 2 months. RNA transcripts served as the template for amplifying TCR beta CDR3 regions. Using the HTBI primer set, a first-round RT-PCR was run on the TCR CDR3. TCRdb itself ran the multiplex PCR reads through MiXCR, one entry per CDR3 protein. There are approximately 700,000 distinct CDR3 sequences in the sample; over 15% occur only once, and around 7.7% lies in the top ten. The germline V gene encodes CDR1 SQVTM and CDR2 ANQGSEA. The V and J ends lost 5 bases and 0 bases respectively, with 11 bases between them. This CDR3 contains 13 residues.

The chain links TRBV29-1 to TRBJ2-7; D is possibly TRBD1 (5 bases). The sample was blood. The TCR comes from a man younger than 35 with Graves' hyperthyroidism. CDR3 amino acids: CSVSTVSSYEQYF. In DNA form, the CDR3 reads TGCAGCGTTTCGACAGTAAGCTCCTACGAGCAGTACTTC.